The 11 T cell receptor beta chains below were found in one sample sequenced in a study of blood T cell repertoires in COVID-19. Measured with immunoSEQ multiplex PCR; TCRdb has only the in-frame clones, and not every one. Among over 150,000 clones listed, approximately 87% were seen once. Sequencing was performed on peripheral blood. The source of these receptors is a woman between 18 and 29 years old who had recovered from COVID-19.

This clone has a single count. The chain uses TRBV6-2 or TRBV6-3 and TRBJ2-5, with a tentative D call TRBD1 (5 bases). Germline assignment: CDR1 MNHEY and CDR2 SVGEGT. The CDR3 is 16 residues long. V was shortened by 4 bases and J by 1 base, with 16 bases between the two germline ends. CDR3 loop: CASSWGPQEPQETQYF. In DNA form, the CDR3 reads TGTGCCAGCAGTTGGGGCCCTCAGGAACCCCAAGAGACCCAGTACTTC.

The chain couples TRBV4-3 to TRBJ2-7; D not certain. The germline V gene encodes CDR1 LGHNA and CDR2 YSLEER. Deletions cut 2 bases from V and 2 bases from J, with 10 bases between. The CDR3 has 14 residues. CDR3 coding DNA: TGCGCCAGCAGCCAATCCTCAGGTCCCTACGAGCAGTACTTC. Translating gives CASSQSSGPYEQYF.

This chain uses TRBV19 with TRBJ1-1; 7 bases agree with TRBD1. The CDR3 extends over 14 amino acids. Looked up from germline, CDR1 is LNHDA and CDR2 is SQIVND (reference sequence). The V segment lost 5 bases and the J segment 1 base; nucleotides outside the gene matches: 4. The CDR3 reads CASSGWTGNTEAFF. The DNA of the CDR3 is TGTGCCAGTAGTGGATGGACAGGGAACACTGAAGCTTTCTTT.

The rearrangement uses TRBV7-6 and TRBJ2-1; TRBD1 aligns across 8 bases. J lost 5 bases, V lost 5 bases, and 8 bases had no gene match. The CDR3 is made up of 15 amino acids. CDR1 SGHVS and CDR2 FNYEAQ come from the germline V gene. This CDR3 is CASSARDRHDNEQFF. In DNA, the CDR3 is TGTGCCAGCAGCGCACGGGACAGGCATGACAATGAGCAGTTCTTC.

This chain joins TRBV7-9 and TRBJ1-2, with D perhaps matching TRBD1 (5 bases). Per the germline V gene, CDR1 is SEHNR and CDR2 is FQNEAQ (reference sequence). V lost 3 bases and J 3 bases, leaving 23 bases between the germline ends. The CDR3 is 18 residues long. CDR3 loop: CASSLGGNARRYDYGYTF. In DNA, the CDR3 is TGTGCCAGCAGCTTGGGGGGTAATGCTCGGAGGTATGACTATGGCTACACCTTC.

This chain joins TRBV7-2 and TRBJ1-2; tentatively, D is TRBD1 (5 bases). V was pared by 1 base and J by 5 bases, with 14 bases between. Germline V gene sequence: CDR1 SGHTA, CDR2 FQGNSA. The CDR3 loop spans 15 amino acids. The CDR3 here is CASSLVATAFYGYTF. The CDR3, as DNA: TGTGCCAGCAGCTTAGTCGCGACAGCCTTTTATGGCTACACCTTC.

V usage is TRBV7-3 and J usage is TRBJ2-1, with D maybe TRBD2 (5 bases). The germline gives CDR1 SGHTA, CDR2 FQGTGA. Trimming removed 1 base from V and 0 bases from J, with 7 bases in between. The CDR3 contains 15 residues. The CDR3 coding sequence is TGTGCCAGCAGCTTAATGGCGGGCTCCTACAATGAGCAGTTCTTC. Amino acids: CASSLMAGSYNEQFF.

The J gene is TRBJ2-1, the V gene TRBV6-2 or TRBV6-3; weak D call: TRBD2 (5 bases). V was clipped by 4 bases and J by 5 bases, with 15 bases between them. The CDR3 runs 15 residues. Per germline, CDR1 MNHEY and CDR2 SVGEGT. The CDR3 region is CASSFLAGDHNEQFF. CDR3 sequence (DNA): TGTGCCAGCAGTTTCCTGGCGGGCGATCACAATGAGCAGTTCTTC.

The V gene is TRBV6-5, the J gene TRBJ1-2, with TRBD1 matching over 10 bases. The V segment lost 8 bases and the J segment 3 bases; nucleotides outside the gene matches: 6. Germline V gene data show CDR1 as MNHEY and CDR2 as SVGAGI. The CDR3 is 14 amino acids. The CDR3 loop is CASLSGTGDYGYTF. The DNA for the CDR3 is TGTGCCAGCTTATCCGGGACAGGGGACTATGGCTACACCTTC.

The CDR3 protein is CASSLRGGELFF. In nucleotides, the CDR3 is TGTGCCAGCAGCTTACGAGGGGGGGAGCTGTTTTTT. This rearrangement joins TRBV7-3 to TRBJ2-2; D may be TRBD2 (5 bases). The CDR3 extends over 12 amino acids. Trimming pared 2 bases from V and 8 bases from J, leaving 6 bases between. Germline V gives CDR1 SGHTA, CDR2 FQGTGA.

The chain combines TRBV9 with TRBJ2-5; weak D call: TRBD2 (6 bases). CDR1 SGDLS and CDR2 YYNGEE come from the germline V gene. The CDR3 sequence is 13 residues long. The ends were cut back, 0 bases at V and 5 bases at J, with 8 bases in the middle. CDR3 amino acids: CASSVDGGETQYF. The CDR3 DNA follows: TGTGCCAGCAGCGTAGATGGGGGGGAGACCCAGTACTTC.